This TCR beta chain was retrieved from a study of T cell repertoires in cytomegalovirus infection. V was pared by 6 bases and J by 5 bases, with 6 bases of the junction left unmatched. Germline loops: CDR1 MNHEY, CDR2 SVGEGT. The CDR3 is 14 amino acids. This clonotype has more than one count but fewer than ten. Antigen specificity is unknown. TCRdb recomputed calls from the reads with MiXCR, one row per CDR3 protein. The profile shows about 400,000 distinct CDR3 sequences, nearly 35% of them singletons. Sequences were derived from cultured PBMCs, sampled from culture after CMV antigen stimulation. This chain links TRBV6-2 or TRBV6-3 with TRBJ2-3; 9 bases agree with TRBD2. The receptor's source is a human donor in good health (CMV status not recorded). Some clones in this sample may be carry-over from other donors' samples. The CDR3 DNA reads TGTGCCAGCAGAGGACTAGCGTTTGAAGATACGCAGTATTTT. Amino acid sequence: CASRGLAFEDTQYF.